One TCR beta chain is described in this entry. The antigen remains unidentified. This sample was included in a study of graft-versus-host responses after intestinal transplantation. At the level of the study: Each patient got anti-thymocyte globulin induction, then tacrolimus and steroids for approximately 3 years. General study findings and limits: Graft-versus-host to host-versus-graft clonal ratios in allografts were high in patients with graft-donor T cell macrochimerism. Recipient-marrow GvH clones were detected, some having first appeared in ileum or blood. An association linked early post-transplant HvG declines with peak circulating GvH clone levels.

Repertoires were generated with immunoSEQ multiplex PCR, while TCRdb's copy carries only in-frame clones and drops some. The sample holds roughly 80,000 clones, around 86% seen once. The CDR3 covers 13 residues. Germline V lookup: CDR1 MNHNS, CDR2 SASEGT. V shed 6 bases and J shed 6 bases, with 11 bases lying between them. Material: unstimulated CD8+ T cells sorted from spleen or lymph node cells, obtained before transplant. The rearrangement links TRBV6-1 to TRBJ2-2, with D perhaps TRBD1 (6 bases). This receptor was taken from a human donor who was the organ donor for an intestinal transplant. The CDR3 DNA follows: TGTGCCAGCAGCGACACAGGGCCCGGGGAGCTGTTTTTT. This translates into CASSDTGPGELFF.